The 22 T cell receptor beta chains below all came from one sample that was sequenced in a study of PD-1 blockade in classical Hodgkin lymphoma. Clones were sequenced by immunoSEQ multiplex PCR, and TCRdb holds only the in-frame ones, with some missing. The sample includes 150,000 or so clones, approximately 80% seen only once; the top ten take 7.5% to 10%. There was relapse after autologous stem cell transplantation in every patient, and there was variation in brentuximab vedotin exposure. The input for sequencing was peripheral blood mononuclear cells (PBMCs), taken before the second cycle of nivolumab. The receptors shown here come from a human donor with classical Hodgkin lymphoma.

This chain links TRBV10-3 with TRBJ1-2, with TRBD1 identical over 7 bases. The V segment lost 5 bases and the J segment 8 bases; nucleotides outside the gene matches: 11. CDR3 length: 14 residues. Germline V lookup: CDR1 ENHRY, CDR2 SYGVKD. The CDR3 protein is CAISFTGADAGYTF. The CDR3 DNA follows: TGTGCCATCAGTTTCACAGGGGCAGATGCCGGCTACACCTTC.

V gene TRBV29-1 combines with J gene TRBJ1-2; TRBD1 might be the D (5 bases). The V end was cut by 4 bases, the J end by 0 bases, with 9 bases between. This CDR3 contains 13 residues. Germline lookup yields CDR1 SQVTM and CDR2 ANQGSEA. The CDR3 sequence: CSVGDAPNYGYTF. The CDR3 DNA reads as TGCAGCGTTGGGGACGCTCCTAACTATGGCTACACCTTC.

The CDR3: CASSRFRQANTGELFF. The CDR3 DNA sequence: TGTGCCAGTAGTAGGTTTCGGCAGGCGAACACCGGGGAGCTGTTTTTT. The chain links TRBV19 to TRBJ2-2, with unresolved D. CDR3 length equals 16 residues. Germline V CDR1 and CDR2: LNHDA, SQIVND (reference sequence). The V end lost 4 bases, the J end lost 0 bases, and 12 bases lay between the germline ends.

As concerns this clone: This likely traces to a read error, being one base from a far larger clone. Within the sample, other DNA sequences also encode this same CDR3. This chain connects TRBV6-6 to TRBJ2-7; the D gene could be TRBD1 or TRBD2 (5 bases each). V gave up 5 bases and J gave up 3 bases, with 17 bases separating them. Germline V lookup: CDR1 MNHNY, CDR2 SVGAGI (reference sequence). The CDR3 sequence is 15 residues long. The CDR3 region is CASSESYGDRYEQYF. The CDR3 DNA reads as TGTGCCAGCAGTGAGTCTTATGGGGACCGCTACGAGCAGTACTTC.

The V and J genes are TRBV6-6 and TRBJ1-1; D uncertain. Germline lookup yields CDR1 MNHNY and CDR2 SVGAGI (reference sequence). The CDR3 contains 12 residues. The V end lost 0 bases, the J end lost 3 bases, and 2 bases lay between the germline ends. The CDR3 loop is CASSYSDTEAFF. Written as DNA, the CDR3 is TGTGCCAGCAGTTACTCTGACACTGAAGCTTTCTTT.

The chain has TRBV5-5 and TRBJ2-5; TRBD2 matches 8 bases. CDR1 is SGHKS and CDR2 is YYEKEE in the germline V gene (reference sequence). The ends lost 1 base at V and 5 bases at J; junction bases unmatched: 10. The CDR3 length is 16 residues. In DNA, the CDR3 is TGTGCCAGCAGCTTGCAGAGGGCCAGCGGGAGTGAGACCCAGTACTTC. This encodes CASSLQRASGSETQYF.

This chain uses TRBV7-9 with TRBJ2-4; 16 nucleotides align to TRBD2. V shed 5 bases and J 8 bases; nucleotides not matched to a gene: 12. This CDR3 is 18 amino acids long. CDR1 and CDR2 (germline): SEHNR, FQNEAQ (reference sequence). For the CDR3, the DNA is TGTGCCAGCAGCCAAGACCCGGGACTAGCGGGGGGGTGGCACATTCAGTACTTC. Translating gives CASSQDPGLAGGWHIQYF.

V and J are TRBV5-4 and TRBJ1-1, with a possible D match to TRBD1 (6 bases). V lost 4 bases, J lost 1 base, and 17 bases lay in between. The CDR3 runs 16 residues. CDR1 and CDR2 from the germline V gene are SGHNT and YYREEE (reference sequence). The CDR3 DNA sequence: TGTGCCAGCAGCGCCGTAGGTAACAGGGAGAACACTGAAGCTTTCTTT. Its translation is CASSAVGNRENTEAFF.

The V call is TRBV7-9, the J call TRBJ2-7; 13 nucleotides align to TRBD2. The germline V gene has CDR1 SEHNR and CDR2 FQNEAQ (reference sequence). Germline trimming cut 3 bases from V and 5 bases from J; bases unmatched to any gene: 1. This CDR3 is built from 14 residues. The CDR3 is CASSFGLAGDEQYF. The CDR3 DNA reads as TGTGCCAGCAGCTTCGGACTAGCGGGAGACGAGCAGTACTTC.

V is TRBV10-2 and J is TRBJ1-6, with D perhaps matching TRBD1 (6 bases). V dropped 8 bases and J dropped 4 bases, with 9 bases sitting between them. This CDR3 comprises 13 residues. The germline V gene has CDR1 WSHSY and CDR2 SAAADI. Written as DNA, the CDR3 is TGCGCCAGCGGTCAGGGGTATAATTCACCCCTCCACTTT. Protein: CASGQGYNSPLHF.

The CDR3 is CASSLGMDTEAFF. CDR3 sequence (DNA): TGCGCCAGCAGCTTGGGAATGGACACTGAAGCTTTCTTT. This sequence joins TRBV5-1 and TRBJ1-1; no definite D call. The germline V gene encodes CDR1 SGHRS and CDR2 YFSETQ. V shed 0 bases and J shed 3 bases, with 6 bases lying between them. This CDR3 is built from 13 residues.

The rearrangement uses TRBV4-1 and TRBJ2-7; TRBD2 matches 16 bases. Germline assignment: CDR1 MGHRA and CDR2 YSYEKL. The J segment lost 3 bases and the V segment lost 0 bases, leaving 8 bases of the junction unmatched. This CDR3 is built from 19 residues. The CDR3 nucleotides are TGCGCCAGCAGCCAAGAAATGGGACTAGCGGGAGGGCCGGACTACGAGCAGTACTTC. Amino acid sequence: CASSQEMGLAGGPDYEQYF.

The V and J genes are TRBV19 and TRBJ2-1; TRBD1 agrees at 9 bases. The CDR3 contains 14 residues. Germline V gene data show CDR1 as LNHDA and CDR2 as SQIVND (reference sequence). V gave up 7 bases and J gave up 1 base; unmatched junction bases: 2. CDR3 DNA sequence: TGTGCCAGTAAAGGGACAGGGTCCTACAATGAGCAGTTCTTC. Its protein is CASKGTGSYNEQFF.

This chain links TRBV6-5 with TRBJ2-5; no definite D call. CDR3 size: 14 residues. V lost 4 bases to trimming and J lost 5 bases, with 14 bases between them. Germline V gene sequence: CDR1 MNHEY, CDR2 SVGAGI. The CDR3 nucleotides read TGTGCCAGCAGTTCGACCGAGCGTTGGGAGACCCAGTACTTC. This sequence encodes CASSSTERWETQYF.

This chain joins TRBV6-5 and TRBJ1-4; 7 nucleotides align to TRBD1. Germline V gene sequence: CDR1 MNHEY, CDR2 SVGAGI. V shed 6 bases and J 10 bases; nucleotides not matched to a gene: 5. The CDR3 totals 12 residues. The CDR3 region is CASRTGMGKLFF. The CDR3 coding sequence is TGTGCCAGCAGGACAGGGATGGGAAAACTGTTTTTT.

This chain links TRBV29-1 with TRBJ1-2; D unclear. The CDR3 is made up of 12 amino acids. The germline V gene encodes CDR1 SQVTM and CDR2 ANQGSEA. Trimming removed 4 bases from V and 4 bases from J, with 10 bases in between. CDR3 DNA: TGCAGCGTTGGAAACCTTCTCTATGGCTACACCTTC. As protein: CSVGNLLYGYTF.

This chain uses TRBV21-1 with TRBJ2-7; TRBD2 is taken as the D call from the table, unchecked against the DNA. TRBV21-1 is an annotated pseudogene. The CDR3 has 15 residues. CDR3 bases: TGTGCCAGCAGCGCGTGGCTAGCGGTATACTACGAGCAGTACTTC. It yields the protein CASSAWLAVYYEQYF.

CDR3 in DNA: TGTGCCAGCAGCGTAGGTTGGGGGATGAACACTGAAGCTTTCTTT. It specifies CASSVGWGMNTEAFF. The rearrangement joins TRBV9 to TRBJ1-1, with a tentative D call TRBD1 (5 bases). Germline-derived CDR1 and CDR2 are SGDLS and YYNGEE. The CDR3 length is 15 residues. The V and J ends lost 0 bases and 0 bases respectively, with 9 bases between them.

The chain has TRBV11-2 and TRBJ2-7; 8 bases agree with TRBD1. The ends lost 2 bases at V and 5 bases at J; junction bases unmatched: 8. CDR3 length: 15 amino acids. The germline V gene encodes CDR1 SGHAT and CDR2 FQNNGV. CDR3 residues: CASSLNRQGFHEQYF. The CDR3 bases are TGTGCCAGCAGCTTAAACCGACAGGGGTTCCACGAGCAGTACTTC.

The rearrangement links TRBV7-3 to TRBJ2-3, with 12 bases lining up with TRBD2. Germline CDR1 reads SGHTA; CDR2 reads FQGTGA. After removal of 5 bases from V and 2 bases from J, the junction contained 2 bases not matched to a gene. This CDR3 contains 15 residues. The CDR3: CASSPSGRDTDTQYF. The CDR3 coding sequence is TGTGCCAGCAGCCCTAGCGGGAGGGACACAGATACGCAGTATTTT.

The chain combines TRBV19 with TRBJ1-4, with no clear D. The CDR3 spans 13 residues. CDR1 is LNHDA, CDR2 SQIVND, per germline (reference sequence). V shed 3 bases and J shed 5 bases, with 7 bases lying between them. CDR3 sequence (DNA): TGTGCCAGTAGTATGGTGGGGAATGAAAAACTGTTTTTT. It translates to CASSMVGNEKLFF.

The chain combines TRBV7-2 with TRBJ2-7; 8 nucleotides line up with TRBD2. Germline loops: CDR1 SGHTA, CDR2 FQGNSA. The CDR3 is made up of 15 amino acids. V gave up 4 bases and J gave up 2 bases; unmatched junction bases: 7. The chain's CDR3 is CASSSRGSGTYEQYF. CDR3 DNA sequence: TGTGCCAGCAGCTCCCGGGGTAGCGGGACCTACGAGCAGTACTTC.